This T cell receptor beta chain was profiled in a study of T cells in tuberculosis. Chain pairing is unknown; alpha and beta were sequenced separately. Clones were read by immunoSEQ multiplex PCR, and TCRdb kept only the in-frame ones, dropping some. The repertoire includes about 58,000 clones, nearly 90% of them detected once, and 20% to 25% sits in the top ten. Thawed, overnight-rested PBMC were stained with GMM-loaded CD1B tetramer, viability dye and anti-CD3, then sorted. The lipid loaded on the CD1B tetramers was C32 glucose monomycolate from Rhodococcus equi. The germline V gene has CDR1 MNHEY and CDR2 SMNVEV (reference sequence). The V and J ends lost 6 bases and 0 bases respectively, with 9 bases between them. This CDR3 region has 14 residues.

The receptor was isolated from an adult woman with latent tuberculosis. The gene calls are TRBV27 and TRBJ2-4; D gene unclear. Sequencing input: CD1b-GMM tetramer-negative cells sorted from PBMCs. The CDR3 protein is CASSSRIAKNIQYF. The CDR3 nucleotides are TGTGCCAGCAGCTCCAGGATAGCCAAAAACATTCAGTACTTC.